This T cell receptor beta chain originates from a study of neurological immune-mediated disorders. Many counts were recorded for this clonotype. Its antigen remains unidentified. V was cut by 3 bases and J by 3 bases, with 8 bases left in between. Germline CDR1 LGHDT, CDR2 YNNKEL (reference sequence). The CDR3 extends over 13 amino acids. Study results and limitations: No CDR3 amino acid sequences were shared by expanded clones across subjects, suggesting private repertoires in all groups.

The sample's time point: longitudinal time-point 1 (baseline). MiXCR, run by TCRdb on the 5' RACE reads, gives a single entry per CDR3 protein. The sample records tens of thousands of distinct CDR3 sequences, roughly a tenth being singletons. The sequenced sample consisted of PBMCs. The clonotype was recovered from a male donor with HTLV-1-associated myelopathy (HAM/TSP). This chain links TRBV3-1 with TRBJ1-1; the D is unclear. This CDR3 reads CASSHEWDTEAFF. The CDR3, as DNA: TGTGCCAGCAGCCATGAGTGGGACACTGAAGCTTTCTTT.